This record concerns one T cell receptor beta chain sequence. Profiling relied on immunoSEQ multiplex PCR, and the TCRdb table lists in-frame clones only, not all of them. This sample has about 200,000 clones; 70% to 90% occur once, and the top ten carry around 6.6%. This sample was taken from a study of blood T cell repertoires in COVID-19. This CDR3 is 17 amino acids long. V was clipped by 6 bases and J by 8 bases; unmatched bases: 14. CDR1 is SNHLY and CDR2 is FYNNEI in the germline V gene. The sequence was obtained from a woman in her 40s who had recovered from COVID-19. Sequenced sample: peripheral blood. This chain links TRBV2 with TRBJ2-1; 12 bases map to TRBD2. CDR3 protein: CASRESPLAGGPHEQFF. The CDR3 nucleotides are TGTGCCAGCAGAGAGAGCCCCCTAGCGGGAGGGCCCCATGAGCAGTTCTTC.